What follows describes a single TCR beta chain. Its antigen is currently unknown. This record comes from a study of cytomegalovirus exposure and HLA in healthy donors. Background on the study: Previous work identified 95 million to 120 million unique TCR beta sequences from about 200 million T cells. Samples from HLA-typed donors yielded approximately 80 million unique TCRs in an early data release. Overall study findings and caveats: A few CMV-associated chains proved CMV antigen-specific in vitro. An analysis done earlier found most TCR beta V segments productive about 87% or about 30% of the time.

Use of 60 Vbeta and 13 Jbeta primers characterized the PCR. Using immunoSEQ multiplex PCR, the repertoire was profiled, and TCRdb retains in-frame clones only, with some absent. This listing includes some 80,000 clones. Germline V gene lookup returns CDR1 SQVTM and CDR2 ANQGSEA. The V and J ends lost 1 base and 2 bases respectively, with 6 bases between them. CDR3 size: 12 residues. Sequenced input: PBMCs. The sequence was collected from a woman in her 30s in good health and CMV-seronegative. This chain joins TRBV29-1 and TRBJ2-7, with D possibly matching TRBD1 (5 bases). The CDR3 loop reads CSVEVGAYEQYF. The CDR3 region has the DNA TGCAGCGTTGAAGTAGGGGCCTACGAGCAGTACTTC.